Below, 10 T cell receptor beta chains from the same sample are listed, as sequenced in a study of T cells in localized non-small cell lung cancer (TCRdb year 2020). Library preparation was by the immunoSEQ multiplex PCR assay. The table was pulled from immuneACCESS by TCRdb, which kept in-frame rearrangements only. Such tables lose some clones; where checked, under half of the loss comes from unresolved V genes, and the rest has no known cause. The sample includes 30,000 to 40,000 clones, with roughly 87% observed a single time. The biggest ten clones account for around 16% of the sample. Sample: peripheral blood, taken before any cancer treatment. The receptor source for this set is a male donor aged 60 or over with stage III squamous cell lung carcinoma.

The J gene is TRBJ2-1, the V gene TRBV18; D is undetermined. The CDR3 has 14 amino acids. The V end was cut by 3 bases, the J end by 9 bases, with 15 bases between. Germline CDR1 is KGHSH and CDR2 is LQKENI. CDR3 residues: CASSPGDGYGEQFF. For the CDR3, the DNA is TGTGCCAGCTCACCCGGTGATGGGTATGGTGAGCAGTTCTTC.

The gene calls are TRBV7-9 and TRBJ2-3, with D perhaps matching TRBD1 (5 bases). V lost 5 bases to trimming and J lost 1 base, with 13 bases between them. Germline-derived CDR1 and CDR2 are SEHNR and FQNEAQ (reference sequence). The CDR3 consists of 15 residues. The CDR3 bases are TGTGCCAGCAGCCACCGTCTAGGGGGCACAGATACGCAGTATTTT. Protein sequence: CASSHRLGGTDTQYF.

This chain joins TRBV30 and TRBJ2-3; 12 bases agree with TRBD2. The CDR3 extends over 16 amino acids. Germline assignment: CDR1 GTSNPN and CDR2 SVGIG (reference sequence). J lost 3 bases, V lost 3 bases, and 7 bases had no gene match. CDR3 region: CAWRIGLAGGTDTQYF. The DNA of the CDR3 is TGTGCCTGGAGGATTGGGCTAGCGGGGGGGACAGATACGCAGTATTTT.

This chain joins TRBV11-2 and TRBJ2-7, with 7 bases lining up with TRBD1. The CDR3 is 13 amino acids. Per germline, CDR1 SGHAT and CDR2 FQNNGV. J gave up 5 bases and V 3 bases, and 4 bases lay outside the gene matches. The CDR3 sequence: CASSFSTGDEQYF. The CDR3 DNA follows: TGTGCCAGCAGCTTCAGTACAGGGGACGAGCAGTACTTC.

This chain joins TRBV11-2 and TRBJ2-7; 7 nucleotides match TRBD2. Germline lookup yields CDR1 SGHAT and CDR2 FQNNGV. CDR3 length: 15 residues. V gave up 3 bases and J gave up 0 bases; unmatched junction bases: 5. The CDR3 loop is CASSFGRGNSYEQYF. The CDR3 bases are TGTGCCAGCAGCTTCGGGCGGGGGAACTCCTACGAGCAGTACTTC.

J is TRBJ1-2 and V is TRBV12-5; 8 bases line up with TRBD1. CDR3 length equals 14 residues. Trimming cost V 4 bases and J 1 base; bases outside gene matches: 2. Looked up from germline, CDR1 is LGHNT and CDR2 is FRNRAP. The CDR3 nucleotides are TGTGCTAGTGGTTCTGGACAGGGTAACTATGGCTACACCTTC. Its protein product is CASGSGQGNYGYTF.

The chain uses TRBV19 and TRBJ2-1, with a tentative D call TRBD1 (5 bases). The CDR3 runs to 16 residues. Trimming removed 3 bases from V and 6 bases from J, with 18 bases in between. Germline CDR1 reads LNHDA; CDR2 reads SQIVND (reference sequence). The CDR3 loop is CASSISNRLFGNEQFF. CDR3 coding DNA: TGTGCCAGTAGTATCTCAAACAGGCTTTTTGGCAATGAGCAGTTCTTC.

The rearrangement links TRBV5-1 to TRBJ2-1; 8 positions agree with TRBD2. V lost 3 bases, J lost 1 base, and 9 bases stayed unmatched. The CDR3 covers 17 residues. CDR1 is SGHRS, CDR2 YFSETQ, per germline. The CDR3 DNA reads as TGCGCCAGCAGCTCCGCCGTGGCGGGAGGTTCCTACAATGAGCAGTTCTTC. It encodes CASSSAVAGGSYNEQFF.

The table lists this clone with a count of one. The chain joins TRBV6-1 to TRBJ2-7; D is possibly TRBD1 (5 bases). V was pared by 5 bases and J by 7 bases, with 9 bases between. The CDR3 contains 11 residues. From germline, CDR1 is MNHNS and CDR2 SASEGT. For the CDR3, the DNA is TGTGCCAGCAGTTTCTCAGGGGAGCAGTACTTC. Amino acid sequence: CASSFSGEQYF.

The genes are TRBV5-4 and TRBJ2-4; D remains ambiguous. CDR3 length: 13 residues. Germline CDR1 SGHNT, CDR2 YYREEE (reference sequence). Trimming removed 4 bases from V and 5 bases from J, with 10 bases in between. The CDR3 region is CASSLPAENIQYF. For the CDR3, the DNA is TGTGCCAGCAGCCTTCCTGCGGAAAACATTCAGTACTTC.